A single sample gave rise to the 2 T cell receptor beta chains below, sequenced in a study of T cells in tuberculosis. Time point here: new active TB diagnosis, blood taken before or within 7 days of starting treatment. Sequencing used immunoSEQ multiplex PCR; TCRdb keeps in-frame clones, though not all of them. This table holds 30,000 to 40,000 clones, 80% to 95% found once. Here the sequenced sample was PBMCs, taken at tuberculosis diagnosis. The receptors were sampled from an adult with tuberculosis.

The chain combines TRBV10-3 with TRBJ1-1; D call uncertain. V lost 8 bases and J lost 1, with 14 bases in between. The germline V gene encodes CDR1 ENHRY and CDR2 SYGVKD. This CDR3 comprises 14 residues. The CDR3 DNA reads TGTGCCATCCGCGGTTTGACCGCGAACACTGAAGCTTTCTTT. Translation: CAIRGLTANTEAFF.

The chain joins TRBV5-1 to TRBJ2-7; no firm D call. Germline V gene sequence: CDR1 SGHRS, CDR2 YFSETQ. The ends were cut back, 1 base at V and 1 base at J, with 12 bases in the middle. This CDR3 is built from 15 residues. The CDR3 is CASSLSPGKSYEQYF. The CDR3 DNA reads as TGCGCCAGCAGCTTGTCGCCGGGTAAATCCTACGAGCAGTACTTC.